The T cell receptor beta chain under discussion was sequenced for a study of cytomegalovirus exposure and HLA in healthy donors. Trimming stripped 4 bases from V and 3 bases from J, with 16 bases between. There are 14 residues in the CDR3. Germline V gives CDR1 SQVTM, CDR2 ANQGSEA. PCR primers comprised 60 Vbeta and 13 Jbeta primers. Generated by immunoSEQ multiplex PCR, the TCRdb table keeps only in-frame clones and is missing some. Seen here are 75,000 to 90,000 clones, around 79% observed once, and the top ten hold under 25%. J is TRBJ2-7 and V is TRBV29-1, with TRBD2 as a possible D gene (7 bases). The specimen sequenced was PBMCs. The TCR was taken from a middle-aged woman in good health and CMV-seropositive. CDR3 DNA: TGCAGCGTTGTATGGGGGGGGGACATCTACGAGCAGTACTTC. This sequence encodes CSVVWGGDIYEQYF.